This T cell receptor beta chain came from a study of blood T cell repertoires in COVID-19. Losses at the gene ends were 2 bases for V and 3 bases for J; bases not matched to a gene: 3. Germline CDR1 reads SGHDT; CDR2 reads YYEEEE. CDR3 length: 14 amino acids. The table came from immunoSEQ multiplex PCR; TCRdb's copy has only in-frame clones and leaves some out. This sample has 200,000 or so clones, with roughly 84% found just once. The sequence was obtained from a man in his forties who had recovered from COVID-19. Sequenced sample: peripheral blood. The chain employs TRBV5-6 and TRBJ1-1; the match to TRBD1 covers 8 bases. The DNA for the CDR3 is TGTGCCAGCAGCTTACAGGGGGAGTACACTGAAGCTTTCTTT. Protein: CASSLQGEYTEAFF.